Below are 6 T cell receptor beta chains sequenced from a single sample in a study of blood T cell repertoires in COVID-19. Data came from immunoSEQ multiplex PCR; TCRdb stores just in-frame clones and leaves some out. Of about 77,000 clones listed, about 88% are singletons. Sequences were obtained from peripheral blood. The receptors were gathered from a woman aged 80 or over with active or convalescent COVID-19.

This chain connects TRBV19 to TRBJ2-3; 8 nucleotides align to TRBD1. Germline V CDR1 and CDR2: LNHDA, SQIVND (reference sequence). Trimming removed 0 bases from V and 3 bases from J; junction bases left unmatched: 5. The CDR3 has 16 amino acids. This chain's CDR3 is CASSIDRDRRTDTQYF. In nucleotides, the CDR3 is TGTGCCAGTAGTATAGATAGGGACAGGCGAACAGATACGCAGTATTTT.

The chain recombines TRBV2 with TRBJ1-2; D is unclear. CDR1 is SNHLY and CDR2 is FYNNEI in the germline V gene. CDR3 length equals 11 residues. V was trimmed by 10 bases and J by 13 bases, leaving 19 bases between them. In DNA, the CDR3 is TGTGCCACCCGGGAAGCGGCTCAGTCCACCTTC. This gives the protein CATREAAQSTF.

This chain uses TRBV28 with TRBJ1-2; 9 bases map to TRBD1. This CDR3 spans 13 amino acids. The J segment lost 4 bases and the V segment lost 8 bases, leaving 5 bases of the junction unmatched. Germline loops: CDR1 MDHEN, CDR2 SYDVKM. The CDR3 coding sequence is TGTGCCAGCCGTCGGACAGGGGTCTATGGCTACACCTTC. It yields the protein CASRRTGVYGYTF.

V usage is TRBV12-3 or TRBV12-4 and J usage is TRBJ2-7; tentatively, D is TRBD1 (6 bases). V was clipped by 5 bases and J by 2 bases, with 10 bases between them. The CDR3 sequence is 13 residues long. The CDR3 loop is CASSADSPYEQYF. In DNA form, the CDR3 reads TGTGCCAGCAGTGCGGACAGCCCCTACGAGCAGTACTTC.

A few counts support this clone. V gene TRBV6-2 or TRBV6-3 combines with J gene TRBJ1-1; D is undetermined. The V gene's germline CDR1 is MNHEY and CDR2 SVGEGT. This CDR3 is 15 amino acids long. The V gene lost 5 bases and the J gene lost 5 bases, with 18 bases spanning the gap. DNA of the CDR3: TGTGCCAGCAGTAGTTGGGCCTTCCCCCGGACTGAAGCTTTCTTT. The encoded protein is CASSSWAFPRTEAFF.

The genes are TRBV5-8 and TRBJ2-3; D may be TRBD1 (5 bases). CDR3 size: 14 residues. In germline, CDR1 is SGHTS, CDR2 YDEGEE. Trimming removed 4 bases from V and 1 base from J, with 10 bases in between. The CDR3 is CASSRQQGTDTQYF. The CDR3 bases are TGTGCCAGCAGCCGCCAACAGGGCACAGATACGCAGTATTTT. Combining the CDR3 with reference TRBV5-8 and TRBJ2-3 gives the whole variable domain EAGVTQSPTHLIKTRGQQATLRCSPISGHTSVYWYQQALGLGLQFLLWYDEGEERNRGNFPPRFSGRQFPNYSSELNVNALELEDSALYLCASSRQQGTDTQYFGPGTRLTVL.